The TCR beta chain described here comes from a study of beta chain features in type 1 diabetes. Study background: Cell yields, age and gender were similar between patients and healthy donors. Findings and limits, study-wide: Cells with high TCR expression could be over-represented when cDNA is sequenced. Naive, central memory and Treg TCRB repertoires appeared more alike in patients than in healthy donors. Any PCR bias toward short templates would affect both groups alike. All four CD4+ subsets of Type 1 diabetes patients contained TCRB CDR3s that were moderately but significantly shorter.

What was sequenced were expressed TCRB transcripts, since all of the isolated RNA had been reverse transcribed. Some clones are missing from TCRdb's copy, which holds only in-frame ones; the method was immunoSEQ multiplex PCR. The sample consists of 55,000 to 80,000 clones, 49% of them appearing once. The germline V gene encodes CDR1 MGHRA and CDR2 YSYEKL. This CDR3 contains 15 residues. V lost 7 bases and J lost 2, with 17 bases in between. A note on this clone: Its specificity is unknown.

Material: central memory CD4+ T cells from blood. The V gene is TRBV4-1, the J gene TRBJ1-1; D is possibly TRBD1 (5 bases). The receptor was isolated from a man aged 25-40 years with type 1 diabetes. The CDR3 nucleotides read TGCGCCAGCAACGCGGGGACGGTCCCTAACACTGAAGCTTTCTTT. Residues: CASNAGTVPNTEAFF.